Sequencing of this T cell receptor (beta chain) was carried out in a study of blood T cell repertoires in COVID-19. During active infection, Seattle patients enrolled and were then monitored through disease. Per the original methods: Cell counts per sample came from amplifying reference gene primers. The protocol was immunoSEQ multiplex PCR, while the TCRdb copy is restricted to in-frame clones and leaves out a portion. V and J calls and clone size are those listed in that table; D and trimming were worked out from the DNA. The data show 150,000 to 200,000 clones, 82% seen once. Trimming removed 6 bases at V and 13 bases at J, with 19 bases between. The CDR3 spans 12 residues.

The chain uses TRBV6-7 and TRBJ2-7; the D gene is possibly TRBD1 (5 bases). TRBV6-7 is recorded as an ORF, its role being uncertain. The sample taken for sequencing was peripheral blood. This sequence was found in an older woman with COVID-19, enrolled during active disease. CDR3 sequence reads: CASSKRGWTFYV. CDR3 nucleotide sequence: TGTGCCAGCAGCAAACGCGGCTGGACATTTTACGTC.